This is a list of T cell receptor beta chains from one sample in a study of blood T cell repertoires in COVID-19. Assay used: immunoSEQ multiplex PCR; TCRdb lists only in-frame clones, some missing. The repertoire holds approximately 110,000 clones, approximately 80% seen once, with just over 15% in the top ten. Sequencing was done on a sample of peripheral blood. These receptors all stem from a woman of 80 years or more with acute or convalescent COVID-19. Both conserved end residues are part of each CDR3. Fields, in order: clone size, V gene, J gene, D gene, CDR3 DNA, CDR3 protein. D genes are given only for firm matches. The listing skips clone size in some rows; elsewhere it reads once, few, many or a size class.

>once|TRBV18|TRBJ2-5|-
TGTGCCAGCTCACCAAAGCGACCGCCTGAGACCCAGTACTTC
CASSPKRPPETQYF
>-|TRBV6-4|TRBJ2-5|TRBD2
TGTGCCAGGCCGATGGGGGGGAAGACCCAGTACTTC
CARPMGGKTQYF
>few|TRBV5-4|TRBJ2-6|-
TGTGCCAGCAGCTTGGCCTCTAGGGCCAACGTCCTGACTTTC
CASSLASRANVLTF
>few|TRBV7-9|TRBJ2-2|TRBD1
TGTGCCAGCAGCTCCCCCGGGACAGGCGCAGGCGGGGAGCTGTTTTTT
CASSSPGTGAGGELFF
>-|TRBV2|TRBJ2-5|TRBD1
TGTGCCAGCAGCAGGGGGCGGGCAGGCGAGACCCAGTACTTC
CASSRGRAGETQYF
>-|TRBV7-9|TRBJ1-1|-
TGTGCCAGCAGCTTATCAGGGAAAGAAACTGAAGCTTTCTTT
CASSLSGKETEAFF
>-|TRBV5-1|TRBJ1-2|TRBD1
TGCGCCAGCAGCTTGCTGTCAGGGGGTGGCTACACCTTC
CASSLLSGGGYTF
>-|TRBV5-1|TRBJ2-7|-
TGCGCCAGCAGCTTGGCCCCCGGAGGGATTGAGCAGTACTTC
CASSLAPGGIEQYF
>-|TRBV11-2|TRBJ2-2|-
TGTGCCAGCAGCTTAGCGCTATCGTACGGGGAGCTGTTTTTT
CASSLALSYGELFF
>-|TRBV2|TRBJ2-1|TRBD2
TGTGCCAGCGCCCCCGGGACTAGAATCCATGAGCAGTTCTTC
CASAPGTRIHEQFF
>-|TRBV5-4|TRBJ2-1|TRBD2
TGTGCCAGGACTAGCGGCTCCTACAATGAGCAGTTCTTC
CARTSGSYNEQFF
>-|TRBV3-1/TRBV3-2|TRBJ2-3|-
TGTGCCAGCAGAGATAGCGGCGGGGCGGGAGATACGCAGTATTTT
CASRDSGGAGDTQYF
>-|TRBV6-2/TRBV6-3|TRBJ1-2|TRBD1
TGTGCCAGCAGTTATCTACAGGGGACCTATGGCTACACCTTC
CASSYLQGTYGYTF
>few|TRBV7-2|TRBJ1-2|-
TGTGCCAGCAGCGCCGACAGCGCACCCCTCTATGGCTACACCTTC
CASSADSAPLYGYTF
>once|TRBV28|TRBJ1-2|TRBD1
TGTGCCAGCAGTTTAACGGCAGGGGGCGGCTACACCTTC
CASSLTAGGGYTF